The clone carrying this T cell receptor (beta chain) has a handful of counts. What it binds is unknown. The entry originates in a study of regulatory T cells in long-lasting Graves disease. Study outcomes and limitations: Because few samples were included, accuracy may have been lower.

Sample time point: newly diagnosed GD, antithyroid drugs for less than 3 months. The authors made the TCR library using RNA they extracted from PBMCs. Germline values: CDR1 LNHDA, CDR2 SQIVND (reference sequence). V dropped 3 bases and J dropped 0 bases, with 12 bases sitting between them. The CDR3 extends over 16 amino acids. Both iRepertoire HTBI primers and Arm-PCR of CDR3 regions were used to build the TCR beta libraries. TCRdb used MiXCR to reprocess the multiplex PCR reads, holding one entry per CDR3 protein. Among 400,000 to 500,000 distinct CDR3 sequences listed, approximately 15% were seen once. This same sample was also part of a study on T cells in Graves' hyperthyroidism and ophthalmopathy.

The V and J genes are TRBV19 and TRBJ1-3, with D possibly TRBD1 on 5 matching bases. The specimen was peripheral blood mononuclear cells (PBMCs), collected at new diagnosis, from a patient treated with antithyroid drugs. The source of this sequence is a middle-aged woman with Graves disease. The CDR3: CASSIIRARSGNTIYF. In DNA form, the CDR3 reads TGTGCCAGTAGTATTATCAGGGCCCGCTCTGGAAACACCATATATTTT. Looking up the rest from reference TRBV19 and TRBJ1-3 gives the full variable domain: DGGITQSPKYLFRKEGQNVTLSCEQNLNHDAMYWYRQDPGQGLRLIYYSQIVNDFQKGDIAEGYSVSREKKESFPLTVTSAQKNPTAFYLCASSIIRARSGNTIYFGEGSWLTVV.